Listed below are T cell receptor beta chains from one sample, sequenced in a study of vaccination and CD4 T cells after COVID-19. These TCRs' antigens remain unknown. In TCRdb, the PCR reads were re-called with MiXCR into one record per CDR3 protein. The data show some 11,000 distinct CDR3 sequences, around 40% seen once. The specimen sequenced was CD4+ T cells from blood, cultured in vitro. These receptors were obtained from a human donor who had recovered from COVID-19. Both conserved end residues are part of each CDR3. D genes are given only for firm matches. A row's size may be missing; if present it is once, few, many or a size class.

CDR3 DNA: TGTGCCAGCGCCCTGACCCAGGCGATTAACTATGGCTACACCTTC; CDR3 protein: CASALTQAINYGYTF; V gene: TRBV19; clone size: few; J gene: TRBJ1-2; D gene: .
CDR3 DNA: TGTGCCAGCAGCTTATCTGCGGGGGGGCCGCGAGAGACCCAGTACTTC; CDR3 protein: CASSLSAGGPRETQYF; V gene: TRBV7-9; clone size: .; J gene: TRBJ2-5; D gene: TRBD2
CDR3 DNA: TGTGCCTGGAGTTCCACAGGGGGGGGACTAAACTATGGCTACACCTTC; CDR3 protein: CAWSSTGGGLNYGYTF; V gene: TRBV30; clone size: .; J gene: TRBJ1-2; D gene: TRBD1
CDR3 DNA: TGTGCCAGCAGCTTAGATCACCGACAGGTGGGGTACTACGAGCAGTACTTC; CDR3 protein: CASSLDHRQVGYYEQYF; V gene: TRBV11-3; clone size: few; J gene: TRBJ2-7; D gene: .
CDR3 DNA: TGTGCCAGCAGCTTAGCGATCCGGGGACAGCTAATATCTAGCACAGATACGCAGTATTTT; CDR3 protein: CASSLAIRGQLISSTDTQYF; V gene: TRBV7-6; clone size: .; J gene: TRBJ2-3; D gene: TRBD1
CDR3 DNA: TGTGCCAGCAGCCGGGGGGGACAGCTGAACACCGGGGAGCTGTTTTTT; CDR3 protein: CASSRGGQLNTGELFF; V gene: TRBV6-1; clone size: .; J gene: TRBJ2-2; D gene: .
CDR3 DNA: TGTGCCAGCGTGACTAGCGGGAGGTCAGGCACGCAGTATTTT; CDR3 protein: CASVTSGRSGTQYF; V gene: TRBV19; clone size: .; J gene: TRBJ2-3; D gene: TRBD2
CDR3 DNA: TGTGCCAGCAGTTCTACGCAGATTTATCAGCCCCAGCATTTT; CDR3 protein: CASSSTQIYQPQHF; V gene: TRBV12-3/TRBV12-4; clone size: few; J gene: TRBJ1-5; D gene: .
CDR3 DNA: TGTGCCAGCAGAAGGACAGGGGGCCTCTCTGGGGCCAACGTCCTGACTTTC; CDR3 protein: CASRRTGGLSGANVLTF; V gene: TRBV6-1; clone size: few; J gene: TRBJ2-6; D gene: TRBD1
CDR3 DNA: TGTGCCATCAGTGGGACTAATGAAAAACTGTTTTTT; CDR3 protein: CAISGTNEKLFF; V gene: TRBV10-3; clone size: .; J gene: TRBJ1-4; D gene: .
CDR3 DNA: TGTGCCAGCAGTTACGGTACAGGGACATACGAGCAGTACTTC; CDR3 protein: CASSYGTGTYEQYF; V gene: TRBV6-5; clone size: few; J gene: TRBJ2-7; D gene: .
CDR3 DNA: TGTGCCAGGCTCGGGTATGGCTACACCTTC; CDR3 protein: CARLGYGYTF; V gene: TRBV12-3/TRBV12-4; clone size: .; J gene: TRBJ1-2; D gene: .
CDR3 DNA: TGCGCCAGCAGCCCCCATACTAGGGGCCAAGAGACCCAGTACTTC; CDR3 protein: CASSPHTRGQETQYF; V gene: TRBV5-1; clone size: once; J gene: TRBJ2-5; D gene: .
CDR3 DNA: TGTGCCAGCAGAGACTCAGGGGACTATGGCTACACCTTC; CDR3 protein: CASRDSGDYGYTF; V gene: TRBV6-2/TRBV6-3; clone size: .; J gene: TRBJ1-2; D gene: .
CDR3 DNA: TGCGCCAGCGATGCGAAGGCTAGCGGACTAAACATTCAGTACTTC; CDR3 protein: CASDAKASGLNIQYF; V gene: TRBV23-1; clone size: few; J gene: TRBJ2-4; D gene: TRBD2
CDR3 DNA: TGTGCCAGCAGCTTAGATCCGGTAGCAGACCCAGCTTTCTTT; CDR3 protein: CASSLDPVADPAFF; V gene: TRBV11-2; clone size: .; J gene: TRBJ1-1; D gene: .
CDR3 DNA: TGTGCCAGTAGTATAGGGTGGAGGACCGCAGATACGCAGTATTTT; CDR3 protein: CASSIGWRTADTQYF; V gene: TRBV19; clone size: few; J gene: TRBJ2-3; D gene: .
CDR3 DNA: TGTGCCTGGAGTGCAGCCCCCTCCTACAATGAGCAGTTCTTC; CDR3 protein: CAWSAAPSYNEQFF; V gene: TRBV30; clone size: .; J gene: TRBJ2-1; D gene: .
CDR3 DNA: TGTGCCAGCAGCCCGACAGGATATGGCTACACCTTC; CDR3 protein: CASSPTGYGYTF; V gene: TRBV11-3; clone size: few; J gene: TRBJ1-2; D gene: .
CDR3 DNA: TGTGCCAGTAGTGCCACAGGGTTCTATGGCTACACCTTC; CDR3 protein: CASSATGFYGYTF; V gene: TRBV19; clone size: .; J gene: TRBJ1-2; D gene: .
CDR3 DNA: TGTGCCAGCAGCTTCACCGGGACAGGGTACGAGCAGTACTTC; CDR3 protein: CASSFTGTGYEQYF; V gene: TRBV5-4; clone size: .; J gene: TRBJ2-7; D gene: TRBD1
CDR3 DNA: TGTGCCTGGAGTGGAGGACTAGGGGGATACAATGAGCAGTTCTTC; CDR3 protein: CAWSGGLGGYNEQFF; V gene: TRBV30; clone size: .; J gene: TRBJ2-1; D gene: .
CDR3 DNA: TGTGCCAGCAGCGGCTCCCCGGGGGGAACCGGGGAGCTGTTTTTT; CDR3 protein: CASSGSPGGTGELFF; V gene: TRBV27; clone size: .; J gene: TRBJ2-2; D gene: TRBD2
CDR3 DNA: TGTGCCAGCGGGACAGGGGGCCGCACTGAAGCTTTCTTT; CDR3 protein: CASGTGGRTEAFF; V gene: TRBV5-4; clone size: .; J gene: TRBJ1-1; D gene: TRBD1
CDR3 DNA: TGTGCCAGCAGTACAGGGACAGATTCCCCCTATAATTCACCCCTCCACTTT; CDR3 protein: CASSTGTDSPYNSPLHF; V gene: TRBV27; clone size: few; J gene: TRBJ1-6; D gene: TRBD1
CDR3 DNA: TGTGCCAGCAGTTTAGGGGGGTTAAGGGGGCTAACTTTGATCAAGCCCCAGCATTTT; CDR3 protein: CASSLGGLRGLTLIKPQHF; V gene: TRBV6-5; clone size: .; J gene: TRBJ1-5; D gene: TRBD1
CDR3 DNA: TGTGCCCGATGGAGGACAGTACCGTCGAACACCGGGGAGCTGTTTTTT; CDR3 protein: CARWRTVPSNTGELFF; V gene: TRBV5-3; clone size: few; J gene: TRBJ2-2; D gene: .
CDR3 DNA: TGTGCCAGCAGCTTAGCGGACCTCTATGGCTACACCTTC; CDR3 protein: CASSLADLYGYTF; V gene: TRBV7-9; clone size: few; J gene: TRBJ1-2; D gene: .
CDR3 DNA: TGTGCCAGTAGTATGGGATGGGGCATTGGAAACACCATATATTTT; CDR3 protein: CASSMGWGIGNTIYF; V gene: TRBV19; clone size: .; J gene: TRBJ1-3; D gene: .
CDR3 DNA: TGTGCCAGCAGCAGTTTTAGCGGGGAACCCACAGATACGCAGTATTTT; CDR3 protein: CASSSFSGEPTDTQYF; V gene: TRBV9; clone size: .; J gene: TRBJ2-3; D gene: TRBD2
CDR3 DNA: TGTGCCTGGAGTCAAGGGGGGGCTAACACTGAAGCTTTCTTT; CDR3 protein: CAWSQGGANTEAFF; V gene: TRBV30; clone size: few; J gene: TRBJ1-1; D gene: .
CDR3 DNA: TGCGCCAGCAGTCCCGAGCTGGGGGGCTCCTACGAGCAGTACTTC; CDR3 protein: CASSPELGGSYEQYF; V gene: TRBV10-1; clone size: few; J gene: TRBJ2-7; D gene: .
CDR3 DNA: TGTGCCTGGAGTGTAAAGCCTGGGACCAGTAACTATGGCTACACCTTC; CDR3 protein: CAWSVKPGTSNYGYTF; V gene: TRBV30; clone size: .; J gene: TRBJ1-2; D gene: .
CDR3 DNA: TGTGCCAGCAGTCTTCCAGGGGATTGGGGTGAAAAACTGTTTTTT; CDR3 protein: CASSLPGDWGEKLFF; V gene: TRBV11-2; clone size: once; J gene: TRBJ1-4; D gene: .
CDR3 DNA: TGCAGTGCTAGAGGCTTCTTACAGAGCAGGGACACTGAAGCTTTCTTT; CDR3 protein: CSARGFLQSRDTEAFF; V gene: TRBV20-1; clone size: .; J gene: TRBJ1-1; D gene: .
CDR3 DNA: TGTGCCAGCAGTTTGGCAGGGCCCTCCTACGAGCAGTACTTC; CDR3 protein: CASSLAGPSYEQYF; V gene: TRBV12-3/TRBV12-4; clone size: .; J gene: TRBJ2-7; D gene: .
CDR3 DNA: TGTGCCAGTAGTCGGACTAGATTAGGAGATACGCAGTATTTT; CDR3 protein: CASSRTRLGDTQYF; V gene: TRBV19; clone size: .; J gene: TRBJ2-3; D gene: TRBD2
CDR3 DNA: TGCAGTGCTAGTACAGGGTTGGGCTACACCTTC; CDR3 protein: CSASTGLGYTF; V gene: TRBV20-1; clone size: .; J gene: TRBJ1-2; D gene: .
CDR3 DNA: TGTGCCAGCAGCTTAGTATGGAACACCGGGGAGCTGTTTTTT; CDR3 protein: CASSLVWNTGELFF; V gene: TRBV7-2; clone size: few; J gene: TRBJ2-2; D gene: .
CDR3 DNA: TGTGCCAGCAGAATAGACAGTAGACACAGCACAGATACGCAGTATTTT; CDR3 protein: CASRIDSRHSTDTQYF; V gene: TRBV27; clone size: few; J gene: TRBJ2-3; D gene: .
CDR3 DNA: TGTGCCAGCAGGGGGATGGGCGGCTACACCTTC; CDR3 protein: CASRGMGGYTF; V gene: TRBV12-3/TRBV12-4; clone size: .; J gene: TRBJ1-2; D gene: .